These 17 T cell receptor beta chains were sequenced from one sample in a study of blood T cell repertoires in COVID-19. Sequencing was performed with immunoSEQ multiplex PCR; in TCRdb, only in-frame clones are kept and a portion is missing. The sample comprises roughly 30,000 clones, approximately 84% of which are singletons, and approximately 15% rests with the top ten. Sequencing used peripheral blood. Receptors were obtained from a man between 65 and 80 years old with active COVID-19.

The chain uses TRBV28 and TRBJ2-2; 7 nucleotides align to TRBD1. Trimming cost V 6 bases and J 0 bases; bases outside gene matches: 4. Germline CDR1 and CDR2: MDHEN and SYDVKM. The CDR3 extends over 15 amino acids. As DNA, the CDR3 is TGTGCCAGCAGGTCCGGGACAGCGAACACCGGGGAGCTGTTTTTT. Its protein product is CASRSGTANTGELFF. Drawing the rest from reference TRBV28 and TRBJ2-2, the complete variable domain is DVKVTQSSRYLVKRTGEKVFLECVQDMDHENMFWYRQDPGLGLRLIYFSYDVKMKEKGDIPEGYSVSREKKERFSLILESASTNQTSMYLCASRSGTANTGELFFGEGSRLTVL.

The chain has TRBV19 and TRBJ2-4; 11 nucleotides align to TRBD2. CDR1 is LNHDA and CDR2 is SQIVND in the germline V gene (reference sequence). The CDR3 is 18 amino acids. Germline trimming cut 5 bases from V and 0 bases from J; bases unmatched to any gene: 9. The CDR3 coding sequence is TGTGCCAGTAGTTCCGGGACTAGCGGAGGGATAGCCAAAAACATTCAGTACTTC. The encoded protein is CASSSGTSGGIAKNIQYF.

The chain recombines TRBV5-1 with TRBJ2-7, with a tentative D call TRBD2 (5 bases). CDR1 and CDR2 from the germline V gene are SGHRS and YFSETQ. The CDR3 covers 12 residues. The ends were cut back, 0 bases at V and 4 bases at J, with 5 bases in the middle. CDR3 sequence: CASSLGGYEQYF. For the CDR3, the DNA is TGCGCCAGCAGCTTGGGAGGGTACGAGCAGTACTTC.

The CDR3 bases are TGTGCCAGCAGCGCGACAGGGGCCGAGTCCTACGAGCAGTACTTC. Residues: CASSATGAESYEQYF. This chain joins TRBV6-5 and TRBJ2-7; 8 positions agree with TRBD1. Germline V gives CDR1 MNHEY, CDR2 SVGAGI. The CDR3 extends over 15 amino acids. The V and J ends lost 6 bases and 1 base, in that order; junction bases with no gene match: 8.

The rearrangement links TRBV11-2 to TRBJ2-2; 9 nucleotides match TRBD1. With 5 bases clipped from V and 4 bases from J, the junction kept 2 bases outside the gene matches. From germline, CDR1 is SGHAT and CDR2 FQNNGV. The CDR3 sequence is 14 residues long. The DNA for the CDR3 is TGTGCCAGCAGCCTGACAGGGGGCACCGGGGAGCTGTTTTTT. Protein: CASSLTGGTGELFF.

The chain couples TRBV2 to TRBJ1-1; 7 bases map to TRBD1. The CDR3 spans 15 residues. Germline V gene lookup returns CDR1 SNHLY and CDR2 FYNNEI. V lost 7 bases, J lost 1 base, and 9 bases stayed unmatched. The CDR3 protein is CASKPPGQRNTEAFF. For the CDR3, the DNA is TGTGCCAGCAAACCCCCGGGACAGAGGAACACTGAAGCTTTCTTT.

This clone was recorded only once. The chain carries TRBV2 and TRBJ1-3; no definite D call. Between the trimmed V and J ends, which lost 8 bases and 0 bases, there was a span of 11 bases. Germline V CDR1 and CDR2: SNHLY, FYNNEI. This CDR3 is built from 14 residues. CDR3 coding DNA: TGTGCCAGCTGGGCGGGTCACTCTGGAAACACCATATATTTT. Translated, it gives CASWAGHSGNTIYF.

The chain combines TRBV5-1 with TRBJ1-2; possibly TRBD1 for D (5 bases). CDR1 and CDR2 from the germline V gene are SGHRS and YFSETQ. The CDR3 spans 12 residues. Trimming took off 2 bases at V and 5 bases at J, with 7 bases between the two ends. CDR3: CASSLAGYGYTF. Written as DNA, the CDR3 is TGCGCCAGCAGCTTAGCAGGGTATGGCTACACCTTC.

The CDR3 sequence is CAISSSDMNYGYTF. CDR3 in DNA: TGTGCCATCAGTTCCTCAGACATGAACTATGGCTACACCTTC. The chain employs TRBV10-3 and TRBJ1-2; no reliable D call. The CDR3 sequence is 14 residues long. The germline V and J ends were trimmed by 5 bases and 2 bases, with 12 bases remaining between them. Germline assignment: CDR1 ENHRY and CDR2 SYGVKD.

The chain has TRBV15 and TRBJ2-5; tentatively, D is TRBD1 (6 bases). V was trimmed by 0 bases and J by 2 bases, leaving 7 bases between them. The germline V gene has CDR1 LNHNV and CDR2 YYDKDF (reference sequence). CDR3 size: 14 residues. This CDR3 reads CATSREGQQETQYF. The CDR3 DNA reads as TGTGCCACCAGCAGAGAAGGACAGCAAGAGACCCAGTACTTC.

The chain has TRBV11-2 and TRBJ2-2; 9 nucleotides match TRBD1. The V and J ends lost 2 bases and 3 bases, in that order; junction bases with no gene match: 10. The germline gives CDR1 SGHAT, CDR2 FQNNGV. CDR3 length: 18 residues. The CDR3 here is CASSLLTGGAPDTGELFF. Written as DNA, the CDR3 is TGTGCCAGCAGCTTACTCACAGGGGGCGCGCCGGACACCGGGGAGCTGTTTTTT.

The CDR3 coding sequence is TGCGCCAGCAGCTTGGGTGCGGGGTGGGATGAGCAGTTCTTC. It encodes CASSLGAGWDEQFF. The chain combines TRBV5-1 with TRBJ2-1, with D perhaps matching TRBD2 (6 bases). Germline CDR1 and CDR2: SGHRS and YFSETQ. Trimming pared 0 bases from V and 8 bases from J, leaving 12 bases between. The CDR3 is made up of 14 amino acids.

This chain links TRBV7-2 with TRBJ2-5; D ambiguous. Trimming stripped 1 base from V and 1 base from J, with 7 bases between. The CDR3 loop spans 14 amino acids. The germline V gene encodes CDR1 SGHTA and CDR2 FQGNSA. For the CDR3, the DNA is TGTGCCAGCAGCTTAGACATCTTCCAAGAGACCCAGTACTTC. It encodes CASSLDIFQETQYF.

This rearrangement joins TRBV7-2 to TRBJ2-3; perhaps TRBD2 as D (5 bases). V shed 4 bases and J shed 0 bases, with 11 bases lying between them. CDR3 size: 15 residues. CDR1 is SGHTA, CDR2 FQGNSA, per germline. The CDR3 bases are TGTGCCAGCAGCTACGGGATTGCTAGCACAGATACGCAGTATTTT. Translating gives CASSYGIASTDTQYF.

V and J are TRBV13 and TRBJ2-7; 8 bases line up with TRBD2. J was trimmed by 2 bases and V by 2 bases; bases with no gene match: 5. Per the germline V gene, CDR1 is PRHDT and CDR2 is FYEKMQ (reference sequence). CDR3 length: 15 amino acids. This chain's CDR3 is CASSLSAGGPYEQYF. The CDR3 DNA follows: TGTGCCAGCAGCTTATCGGCGGGGGGTCCCTACGAGCAGTACTTC. The full variable domain, completed using reference TRBV13 and TRBJ2-7, is AAGVIQSPRHLIKEKRETATLKCYPIPRHDTVYWYQQGPGQDPQFLISFYEKMQSDKGSIPDRFSAQQFSDYHSELNMSSLELGDSALYFCASSLSAGGPYEQYFGPGTRLTVT.

V usage is TRBV5-1 and J usage is TRBJ1-1; 7 bases are shared with TRBD1. J was trimmed by 7 bases and V by 0 bases; bases with no gene match: 6. This CDR3 contains 14 residues. Germline assignment: CDR1 SGHRS and CDR2 YFSETQ. This chain's CDR3 is CASSLGQGDLEAFF. The CDR3 DNA sequence: TGCGCCAGCAGCTTGGGTCAGGGGGACCTTGAAGCTTTCTTT. Complete variable domain (other parts from reference TRBV5-1 and TRBJ1-1): KAGVTQTPRYLIKTRGQQVTLSCSPISGHRSVSWYQQTPGQGLQFLFEYFSETQRNKGNFPGRFSGRQFSNSRSEMNVSTLELGDSALYLCASSLGQGDLEAFFGQGTRLTVV.

This rearrangement joins TRBV7-8 to TRBJ1-5; the D gene is possibly TRBD1 (5 bases). Per germline, CDR1 SGHVS and CDR2 FQNEAQ. This CDR3 has 17 amino acids. V lost 5 bases to trimming and J lost 0 bases, with 17 bases between them. The CDR3 bases are TGTGCCAGCAGCCGGGGGGGGACTACTTATAGCAATCAGCCCCAGCATTTT. It specifies CASSRGGTTYSNQPQHF.